A selection of T cell receptor beta chains follows, all from one sample in a study of T cell clones after liver transplantation. Measured with immunoSEQ multiplex PCR; TCRdb has only the in-frame clones, and not every one. Among tens of thousands of clones listed, 92% were seen once. The sample was CD4+ T cells from blood, taken 25 months after liver transplant. Receptors were obtained from a human patient who received a liver transplant. The graft donor may account for some of the T cells. Each CDR3 is given with its conserved first and last residue.

>TRBV7-8|TRBJ1-1|15
CASSLDRRPWTEAFF
>TRBV7-7|TRBJ2-1|13
CASSLDIYNEQFF
>TRBV28|TRBJ1-5|13
CASSFGVDQPQHF
>TRBV11-3|TRBJ2-5|14
CASSTRRRQETQYF
>TRBV21-1|TRBJ2-1|14
CASSRDSFINEQFF
>TRBV19|TRBJ1-1|13
CASSILGTGEAFF
>TRBV6-5|TRBJ2-5|16
CASSYSIGASQETQYF
>TRBV29-1|TRBJ2-1|11
CSVSGPTWEFF
>TRBV7-3|TRBJ2-1|15
CASSLYSGAANEQFF
>TRBV11-2|TRBJ1-4|15
CASSTPTGIDEKLFF
>TRBV5-4|TRBJ2-1|15
CASSLEGTGGNEQFF
>TRBV18|TRBJ2-7|18
CASSPRGLAGGPGYEQYF
>TRBV2|TRBJ2-5|15
CASTPRTRGPETQYF
>TRBV5-1|TRBJ2-2|12
CASRGYAGELFF
>TRBV30|TRBJ1-5|14
CAWSLGQGNQPQHF
>TRBV7-9|TRBJ2-7|14
CASSLKWGIDEQYF
>TRBV5-1|TRBJ2-1|15
CASSSGLAGYNEQFF
>TRBV5-4|TRBJ2-3|12
CASSLALHTQYF
>TRBV19|TRBJ1-1|14
CASSIPRVRNEAFF
>TRBV10-3|TRBJ2-1|14
CAISGGTDYNEQFF
>TRBV6-5|TRBJ2-7|14
CASSYDRSTYEQYF
>TRBV18|TRBJ1-5|14
CASSPPGPYQPQHF
>TRBV27|TRBJ1-5|16
CASSPHSRAANQPQHF
>TRBV28|TRBJ1-1|13
CAANPRTDTEAFF
>TRBV6-1|TRBJ2-7|15
CASSGSPGLAIAQYF
>TRBV7-2|TRBJ1-5|15
CASSFRQGANQPQHF
>TRBV28|TRBJ2-2|17
CASSYTSGRATSGELFF
>TRBV11-3|TRBJ1-4|15
CASSKQGATNEKLFF
>TRBV6-1|TRBJ2-3|18
CASSEGLFSSPGTDTQYF
>TRBV6-5|TRBJ1-3|14
CASREQGDGNTIYF
>TRBV28|TRBJ1-2|15
CASSSQPYGFRGYTF
>TRBV5-1|TRBJ2-3|15
CASSISTSGTDTQYF
>TRBV2|TRBJ2-7|15
CASSAGGQSVYEQYF
>TRBV27|TRBJ2-7|14
CASSLSGTSYEQYF
>TRBV7-2|TRBJ2-3|15
CASSFEGARVDTQYF
>TRBV11-2|TRBJ2-7|15
CASSTRTSGAYEQYF
>TRBV18|TRBJ2-7|13
CASSRQGAREQYF
>TRBV27|TRBJ2-1|16
CASSLSGTGGGNEQFF
>TRBV7-9|TRBJ2-5|11
CAGLAGETQYF
>TRBV5-1|TRBJ2-7|16
CASSRGTSGSSYEQYF
>TRBV9|TRBJ2-3|15
CASGTSVEITDTQYF
>TRBV27|TRBJ2-3|15
CASSFRTGAGDTQYF
>TRBV4-2|TRBJ2-1|18
CASSQGPLTSGSYNEQFF
>TRBV6-1|TRBJ2-7|13
CASSEHRSYEQYF
>TRBV10-2|TRBJ2-3|18
CASRPSPRTSGENDTQYF